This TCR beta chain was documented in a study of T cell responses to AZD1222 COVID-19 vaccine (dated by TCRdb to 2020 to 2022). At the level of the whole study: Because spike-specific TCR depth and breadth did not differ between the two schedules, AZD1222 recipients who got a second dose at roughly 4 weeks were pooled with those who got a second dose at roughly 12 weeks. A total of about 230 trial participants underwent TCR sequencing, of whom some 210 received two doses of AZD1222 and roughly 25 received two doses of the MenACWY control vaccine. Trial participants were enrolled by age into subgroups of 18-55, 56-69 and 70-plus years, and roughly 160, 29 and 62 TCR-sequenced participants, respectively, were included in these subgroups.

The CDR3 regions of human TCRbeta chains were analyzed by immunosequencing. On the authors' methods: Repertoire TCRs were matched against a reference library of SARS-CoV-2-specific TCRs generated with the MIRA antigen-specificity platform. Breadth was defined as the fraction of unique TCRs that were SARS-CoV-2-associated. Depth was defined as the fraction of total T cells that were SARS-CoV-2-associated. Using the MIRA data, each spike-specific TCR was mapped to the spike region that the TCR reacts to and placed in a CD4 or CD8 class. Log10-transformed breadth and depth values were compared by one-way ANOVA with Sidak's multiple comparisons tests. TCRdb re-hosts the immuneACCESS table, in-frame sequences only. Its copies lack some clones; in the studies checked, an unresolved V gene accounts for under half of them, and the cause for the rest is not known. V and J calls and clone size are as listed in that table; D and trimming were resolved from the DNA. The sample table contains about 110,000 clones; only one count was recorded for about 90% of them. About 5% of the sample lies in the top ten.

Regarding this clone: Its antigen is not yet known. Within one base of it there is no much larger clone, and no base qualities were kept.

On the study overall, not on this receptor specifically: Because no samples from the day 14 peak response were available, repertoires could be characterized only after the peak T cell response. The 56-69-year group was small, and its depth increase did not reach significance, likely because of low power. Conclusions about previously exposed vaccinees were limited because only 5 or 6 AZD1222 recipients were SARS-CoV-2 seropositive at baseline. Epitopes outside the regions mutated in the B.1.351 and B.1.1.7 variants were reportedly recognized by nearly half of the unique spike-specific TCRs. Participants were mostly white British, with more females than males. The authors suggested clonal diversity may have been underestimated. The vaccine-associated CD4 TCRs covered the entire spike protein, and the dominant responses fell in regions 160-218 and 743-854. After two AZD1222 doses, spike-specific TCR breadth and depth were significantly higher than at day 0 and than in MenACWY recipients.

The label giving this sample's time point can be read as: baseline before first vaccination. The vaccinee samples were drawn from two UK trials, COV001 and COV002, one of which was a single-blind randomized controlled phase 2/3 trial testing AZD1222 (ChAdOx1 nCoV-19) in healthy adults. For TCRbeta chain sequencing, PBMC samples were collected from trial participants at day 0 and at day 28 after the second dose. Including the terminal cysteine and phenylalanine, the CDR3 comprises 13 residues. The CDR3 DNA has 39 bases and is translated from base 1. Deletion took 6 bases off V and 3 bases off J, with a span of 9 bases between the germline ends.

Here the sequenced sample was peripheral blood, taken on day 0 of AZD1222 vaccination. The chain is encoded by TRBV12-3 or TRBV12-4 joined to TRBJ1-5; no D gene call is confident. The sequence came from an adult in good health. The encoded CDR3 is CASSQTSNQPQHF. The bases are TGTGCCAGCAGCCAAACCTCCAATCAGCCCCAGCATTTT.